Each of the 2 T cell receptor beta chains below was sequenced from the same sample in a study of follicular helper T cells after annual influenza vaccination. This sample's time point: 2014-2015 season, pre-vaccination. The table came from immunoSEQ multiplex PCR; TCRdb's copy has only in-frame clones and leaves some out. Found here are under 15,000 clones, about 78% of them singletons; the top ten hold 0.4% to 0.55%. Sample: CXCR5- memory CD4+ T cells sorted from blood, taken on the day of influenza vaccination. The receptors here all came from an adult who received the influenza vaccine.

The chain is built from TRBV11-3 and TRBJ2-1; TRBD1 might be the D (5 bases). Germline CDR1 and CDR2: SGHNT and YENEEA. There are 15 residues in the CDR3. V was clipped by 5 bases and J by 0 bases, with 11 bases between them. The CDR3 spells CASSPPGNSYNEQFF. The DNA of the CDR3 is TGTGCCAGCAGCCCCCCAGGGAACTCCTACAATGAGCAGTTCTTC.

The chain uses TRBV5-8 and TRBJ2-5; D is unresolved. The V gene's germline CDR1 is SGHTS and CDR2 YDEGEE. This CDR3 region has 14 residues. Trimming removed 4 bases from V and 0 bases from J, with 10 bases in between. CDR3 sequence reads: CASSARRYQETQYF. The CDR3 DNA is TGTGCCAGCAGCGCCCGTCGGTACCAAGAGACCCAGTACTTC.